This TCR beta chain was sequenced in a study of PD-L1 blockade in urothelial cancer. Study-level background: Patients with male sex and bladder-origin urothelial cancer accounted for about 85% of the roughly 29 enrolled. Between 0 and 3 chemotherapy regimens preceded treatment for each patient. Each blood sample yielded a median of 141,255 T cells.

The CDR3 is 14 amino acids. Trimming at V came to 8 bases and at J to 9 bases, leaving 16 bases not matched to a gene. From germline, CDR1 is MNHEY and CDR2 SMNVEV (reference sequence). A spike-in of synthetic TCR analog templates was added to each PCR. Assay used: immunoSEQ multiplex PCR; TCRdb lists only in-frame clones, some missing. In the table there are 60,000 to 85,000 clones, around 90% of which are singletons. The sequencing used PBMCs, collected around atezolizumab (anti-PD-L1) treatment. The clonotype was recovered from a woman aged 65 to 85 with urothelial cancer. The rearrangement uses TRBV27 and TRBJ2-7; 7 nucleotides line up with TRBD1. CDR3 bases: TGTGCCAGCGCGCAGCAGAGACAGGGAGTGGCGCAGTACTTC. Encoded protein: CASAQQRQGVAQYF.